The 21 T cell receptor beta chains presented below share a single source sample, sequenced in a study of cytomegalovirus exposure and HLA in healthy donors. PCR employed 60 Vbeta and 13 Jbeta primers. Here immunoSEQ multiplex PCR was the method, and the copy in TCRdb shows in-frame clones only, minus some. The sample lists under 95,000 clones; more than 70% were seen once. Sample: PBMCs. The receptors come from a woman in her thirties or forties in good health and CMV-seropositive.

This CDR3 is CASSYSRGGGYEQYF. Written as DNA, the CDR3 is TGTGCCAGCAGTTACTCGCGCGGGGGAGGCTACGAGCAGTACTTC. The chain employs TRBV6-5 and TRBJ2-7; 7 bases align to TRBD2. V lost 0 bases to trimming and J lost 3 bases; unmatched junction nucleotides: 5. The CDR3 spans 15 residues. CDR1 MNHEY and CDR2 SVGAGI come from the germline V gene.

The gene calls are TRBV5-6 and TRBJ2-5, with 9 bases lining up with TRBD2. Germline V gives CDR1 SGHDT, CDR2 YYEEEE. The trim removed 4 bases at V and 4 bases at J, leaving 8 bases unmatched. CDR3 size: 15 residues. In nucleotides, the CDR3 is TGTGCCAGCAGCCCATTTGGGCGGGGGGGAGAGACCCAGTACTTC. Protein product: CASSPFGRGGETQYF.

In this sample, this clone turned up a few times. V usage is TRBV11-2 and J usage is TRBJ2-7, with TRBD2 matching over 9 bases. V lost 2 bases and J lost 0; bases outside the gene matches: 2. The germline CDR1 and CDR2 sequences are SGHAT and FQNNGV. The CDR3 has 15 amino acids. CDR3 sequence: CASSLLAGSSYEQYF. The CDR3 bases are TGTGCCAGCAGCTTACTAGCGGGGAGCTCCTACGAGCAGTACTTC.

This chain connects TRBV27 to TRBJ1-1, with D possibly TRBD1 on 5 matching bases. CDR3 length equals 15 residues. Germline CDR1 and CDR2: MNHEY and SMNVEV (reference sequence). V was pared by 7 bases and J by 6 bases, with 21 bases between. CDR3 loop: CASINWGVFGPEAFF. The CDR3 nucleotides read TGTGCCAGCATAAATTGGGGGGTGTTTGGCCCTGAAGCTTTCTTT.

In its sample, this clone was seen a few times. CDR3 bases: TGTGCCAGCAGCGTAGAATTCCCAGGGAGGAATTCACCCCTCCACTTT. This gives the protein CASSVEFPGRNSPLHF. V gene TRBV9 combines with J gene TRBJ1-6; D might be TRBD1 (5 bases). The CDR3 extends over 16 amino acids. V shed 0 bases and J shed 7 bases, with 14 bases lying between them. Per the germline V gene, CDR1 is SGDLS and CDR2 is YYNGEE.

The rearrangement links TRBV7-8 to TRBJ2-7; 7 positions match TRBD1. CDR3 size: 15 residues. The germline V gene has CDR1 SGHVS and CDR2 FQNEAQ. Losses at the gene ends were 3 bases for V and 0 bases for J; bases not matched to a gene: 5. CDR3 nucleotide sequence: TGTGCCAGCAGCTTGGCTAGGGACAGCTCCTACGAGCAGTACTTC. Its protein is CASSLARDSSYEQYF.

The CDR3, as DNA: TGTGCCAGCAGCTTGGGTCAGGGGCGAGGGGGGAACACTGAAGCTTTCTTT. Encoded protein: CASSLGQGRGGNTEAFF. The chain joins TRBV5-4 to TRBJ1-1; TRBD1 might be the D (6 bases). V lost 0 bases, J lost 1 base, and 16 bases lay in between. There are 17 residues in the CDR3. CDR1 and CDR2 (germline): SGHNT, YYREEE (reference sequence). Full variable domain (rest looked up from reference TRBV5-4 and TRBJ1-1): ETGVTQSPTHLIKTRGQQVTLRCSSQSGHNTVSWYQQALGQGPQFIFQYYREEENGRGNFPPRFSGLQFPNYSSELNVNALELDDSALYLCASSLGQGRGGNTEAFFGQGTRLTVV.

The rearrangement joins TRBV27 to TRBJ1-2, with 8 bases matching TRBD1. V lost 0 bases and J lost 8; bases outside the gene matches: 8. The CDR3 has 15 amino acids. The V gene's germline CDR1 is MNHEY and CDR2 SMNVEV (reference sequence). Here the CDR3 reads CASSLSSQGAGGYTF. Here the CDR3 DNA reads TGTGCCAGCAGTTTATCGAGTCAGGGGGCGGGAGGCTACACCTTC.

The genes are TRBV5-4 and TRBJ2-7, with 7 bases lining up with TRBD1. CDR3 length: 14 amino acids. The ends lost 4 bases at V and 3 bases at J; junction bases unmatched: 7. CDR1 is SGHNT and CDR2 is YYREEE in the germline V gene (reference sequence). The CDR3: CASSGGAGGYEQYF. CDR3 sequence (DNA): TGTGCCAGCAGCGGCGGAGCAGGGGGCTACGAGCAGTACTTC.

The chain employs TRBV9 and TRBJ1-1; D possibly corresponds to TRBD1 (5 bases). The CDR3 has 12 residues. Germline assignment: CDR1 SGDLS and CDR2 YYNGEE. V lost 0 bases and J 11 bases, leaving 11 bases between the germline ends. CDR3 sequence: CASSVVGGSAFF. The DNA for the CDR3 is TGTGCCAGCAGCGTAGTCGGGGGTTCGGCTTTCTTT.

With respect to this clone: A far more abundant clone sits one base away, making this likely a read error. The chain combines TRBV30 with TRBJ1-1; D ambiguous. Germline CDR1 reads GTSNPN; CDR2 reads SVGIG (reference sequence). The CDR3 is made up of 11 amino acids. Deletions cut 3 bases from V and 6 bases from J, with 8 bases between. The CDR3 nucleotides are TGTGCCTGGAGCGGTAACCCTGAAGCTTTCTTT. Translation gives CAWSGNPEAFF.

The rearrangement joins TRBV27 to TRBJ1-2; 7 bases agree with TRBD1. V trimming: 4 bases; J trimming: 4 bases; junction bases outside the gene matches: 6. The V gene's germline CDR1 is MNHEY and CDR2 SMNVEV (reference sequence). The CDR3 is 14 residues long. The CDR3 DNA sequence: TGTGCCAGCAGTTATGGGTCAGGGGGCTATGGCTACACCTTC. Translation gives CASSYGSGGYGYTF.

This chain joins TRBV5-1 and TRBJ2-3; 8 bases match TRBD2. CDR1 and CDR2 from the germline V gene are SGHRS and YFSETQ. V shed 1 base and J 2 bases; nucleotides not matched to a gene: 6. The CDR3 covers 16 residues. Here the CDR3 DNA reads TGCGCCAGCAGCTTGCTTACTAGCGGACACACAGATACGCAGTATTTT. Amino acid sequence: CASSLLTSGHTDTQYF.

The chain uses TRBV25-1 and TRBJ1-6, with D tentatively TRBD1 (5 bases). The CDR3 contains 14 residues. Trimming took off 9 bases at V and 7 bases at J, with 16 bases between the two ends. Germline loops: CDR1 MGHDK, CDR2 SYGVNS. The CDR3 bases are TGTGCCAGGGGGCACCCGAGTTCCAATTCACCCCTCCACTTT. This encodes CARGHPSSNSPLHF.

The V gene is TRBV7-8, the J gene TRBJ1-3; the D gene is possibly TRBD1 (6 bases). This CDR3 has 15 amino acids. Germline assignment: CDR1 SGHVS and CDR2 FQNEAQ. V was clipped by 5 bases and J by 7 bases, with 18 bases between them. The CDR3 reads CASSLARGAANTIYF. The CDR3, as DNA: TGTGCCAGCAGCCTGGCCCGGGGGGCGGCGAACACCATATATTTT.

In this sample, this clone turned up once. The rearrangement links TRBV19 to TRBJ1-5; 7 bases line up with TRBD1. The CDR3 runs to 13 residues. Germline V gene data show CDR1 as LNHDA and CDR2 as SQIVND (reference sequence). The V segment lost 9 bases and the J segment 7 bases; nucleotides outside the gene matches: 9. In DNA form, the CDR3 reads TGTGCCAGCGCTGGACAGGTCGACCAGCCCCAGCATTTT. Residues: CASAGQVDQPQHF.

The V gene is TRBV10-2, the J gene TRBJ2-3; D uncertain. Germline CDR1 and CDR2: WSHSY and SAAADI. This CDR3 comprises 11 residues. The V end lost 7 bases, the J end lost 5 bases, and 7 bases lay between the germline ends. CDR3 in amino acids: CASKEQDTQYF. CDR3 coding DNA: TGCGCCAGCAAGGAGCAAGATACGCAGTATTTT.

The CDR3 DNA reads as TGTGCCAGCAGTTGGGGGCAGAACCAGCCCCAGCATTTT. It yields the protein CASSWGQNQPQHF. V gene TRBV6-5 combines with J gene TRBJ1-5; the D gene is possibly TRBD1 (6 bases). The CDR3 length is 13 residues. Trimming took off 4 bases at V and 7 bases at J, with 11 bases between the two ends. The V gene's germline CDR1 is MNHEY and CDR2 SVGAGI.

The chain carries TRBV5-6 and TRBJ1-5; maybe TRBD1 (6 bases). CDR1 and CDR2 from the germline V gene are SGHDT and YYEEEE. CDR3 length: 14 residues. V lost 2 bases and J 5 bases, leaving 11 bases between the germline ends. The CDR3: CASSFSTGYQPQHF. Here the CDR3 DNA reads TGTGCCAGCAGCTTCTCGACAGGATATCAGCCCCAGCATTTT.

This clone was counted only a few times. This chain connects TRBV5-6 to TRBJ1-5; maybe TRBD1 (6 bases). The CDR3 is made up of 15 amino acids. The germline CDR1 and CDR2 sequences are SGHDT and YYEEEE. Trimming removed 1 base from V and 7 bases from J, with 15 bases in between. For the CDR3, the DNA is TGTGCCAGCAGCTTGCAGGGGCGAGGTGTCCAGCCCCAGCATTTT. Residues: CASSLQGRGVQPQHF.

Here the CDR3 DNA reads TGTGCTAGTGGTCCCCAGAATGGGGCAAATCAGCCCCAGCATTTT. As protein: CASGPQNGANQPQHF. The chain is built from TRBV12-5 and TRBJ1-5, with a tentative D call TRBD1 (5 bases). CDR1 and CDR2 (germline): LGHNT, FRNRAP. Trimming left V 5 bases short and J 4 bases short, with 15 bases between. The CDR3 runs 15 residues.